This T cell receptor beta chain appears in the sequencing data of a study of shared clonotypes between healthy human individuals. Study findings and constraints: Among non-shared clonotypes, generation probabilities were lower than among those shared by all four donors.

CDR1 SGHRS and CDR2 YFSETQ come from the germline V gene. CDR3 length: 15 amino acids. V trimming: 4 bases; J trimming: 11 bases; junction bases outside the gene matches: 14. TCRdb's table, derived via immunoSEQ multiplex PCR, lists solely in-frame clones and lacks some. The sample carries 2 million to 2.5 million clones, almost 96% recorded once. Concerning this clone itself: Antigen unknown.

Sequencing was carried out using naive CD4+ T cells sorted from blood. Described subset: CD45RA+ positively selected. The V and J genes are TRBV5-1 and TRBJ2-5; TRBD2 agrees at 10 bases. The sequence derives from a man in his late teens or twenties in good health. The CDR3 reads CASSGSAGGPREQYF. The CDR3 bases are TGCGCCAGCAGCGGCTCAGCGGGAGGGCCTCGGGAGCAGTACTTC.